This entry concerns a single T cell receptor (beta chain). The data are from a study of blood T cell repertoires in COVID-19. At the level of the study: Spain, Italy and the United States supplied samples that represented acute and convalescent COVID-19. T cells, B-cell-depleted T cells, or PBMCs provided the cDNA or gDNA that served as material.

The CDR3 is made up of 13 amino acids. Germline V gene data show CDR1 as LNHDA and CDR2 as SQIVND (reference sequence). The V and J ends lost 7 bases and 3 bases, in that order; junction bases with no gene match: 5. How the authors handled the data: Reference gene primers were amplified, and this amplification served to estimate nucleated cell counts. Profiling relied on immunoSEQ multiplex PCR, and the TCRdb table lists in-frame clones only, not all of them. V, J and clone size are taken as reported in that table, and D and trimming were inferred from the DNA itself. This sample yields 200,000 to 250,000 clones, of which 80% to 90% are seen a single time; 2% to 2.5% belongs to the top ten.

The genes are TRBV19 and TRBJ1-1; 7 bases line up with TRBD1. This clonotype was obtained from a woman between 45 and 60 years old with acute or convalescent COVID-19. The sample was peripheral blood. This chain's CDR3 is CASKGDSHTEAFF. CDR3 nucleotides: TGTGCCAGTAAAGGGGACAGCCACACTGAAGCTTTCTTT.